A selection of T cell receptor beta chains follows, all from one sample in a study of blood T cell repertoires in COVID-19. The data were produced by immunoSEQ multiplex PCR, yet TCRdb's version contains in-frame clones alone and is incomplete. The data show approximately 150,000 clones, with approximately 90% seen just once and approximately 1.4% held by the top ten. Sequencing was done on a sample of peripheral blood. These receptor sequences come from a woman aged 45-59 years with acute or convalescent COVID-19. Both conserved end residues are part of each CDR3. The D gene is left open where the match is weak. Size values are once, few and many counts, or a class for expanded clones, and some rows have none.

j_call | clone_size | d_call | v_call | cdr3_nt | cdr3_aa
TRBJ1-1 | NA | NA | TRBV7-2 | TGTGCCAGCAGCCGTTCTCTGAACACTGAAGCTTTCTTT | CASSRSLNTEAFF
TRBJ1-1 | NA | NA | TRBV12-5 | TGTGCTAGTGGTTGGGGGCCGGGGTTAACTGAAGCTTTCTTT | CASGWGPGLTEAFF
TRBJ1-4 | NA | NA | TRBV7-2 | TGTGCCAGCAGCTGGACGGGAGGTTCCCAAGGAAAACTGTTTTTT | CASSWTGGSQGKLFF
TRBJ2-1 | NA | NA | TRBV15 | TGTGCCACCACCCGGGGGGCGGGAGCCCTAACCTACAATGAGCAGTTCTTC | CATTRGAGALTYNEQFF
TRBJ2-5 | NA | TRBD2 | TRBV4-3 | TGCGCCAGCAGCCAAGGGCCTGGCGGGAGGCTCCAAGAGACCCAGTACTTC | CASSQGPGGRLQETQYF
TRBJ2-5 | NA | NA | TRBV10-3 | TGTGCCATCAGTGACGGGTCTGAGACCCAGTACTTC | CAISDGSETQYF
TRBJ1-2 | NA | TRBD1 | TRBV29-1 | TGCAGCGTTGAGGGGACAGGGGTAGAGGGCTACACCTTC | CSVEGTGVEGYTF
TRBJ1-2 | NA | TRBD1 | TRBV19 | TGTGCCAGCCACAGGGTCCCAGGGGGCCCCTATGGCTACACCTTC | CASHRVPGGPYGYTF
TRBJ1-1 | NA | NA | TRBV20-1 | TGCAGTGCAAGCCACACTGAAGCTTTCTTT | CSASHTEAFF
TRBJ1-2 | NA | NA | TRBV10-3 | TGTGCCATCAGTGAAGGCGGTACTAACTATGGCTACACCTTC | CAISEGGTNYGYTF
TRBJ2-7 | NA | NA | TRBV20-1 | TGCAGTGCTAGGTCTAGGAGCGAGCAGTACTTC | CSARSRSEQYF
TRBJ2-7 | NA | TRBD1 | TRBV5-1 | TGCGCCAGCAGCCCATCCGGGACAGGGGTCGTTTACGAGCAGTACTTC | CASSPSGTGVVYEQYF
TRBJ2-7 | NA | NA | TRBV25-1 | TGTGCCAGCAGTGTTGGAGCCTACGAGCAGTACTTC | CASSVGAYEQYF
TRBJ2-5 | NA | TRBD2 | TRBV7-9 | TGTGCCAGCAGCTGGTATAGCGGGGCCCAAGAGACCCAGTACTTC | CASSWYSGAQETQYF
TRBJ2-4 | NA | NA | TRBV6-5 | TGTGCCAGCAGTTACTCGCAGGGGACCCTTCAGTACTTC | CASSYSQGTLQYF
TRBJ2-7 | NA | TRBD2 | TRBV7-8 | TGTGCCAGCAGCTTAGCGCGGGGGGGGGACTACGAGCAGTACTTC | CASSLARGGDYEQYF
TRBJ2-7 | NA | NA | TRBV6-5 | TGTGCCAGCAGTTTAGGGAGCTCCTACGAGCAGTACTTC | CASSLGSSYEQYF
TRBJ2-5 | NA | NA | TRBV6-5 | TGTGCCAGCAGTACCCGGGGTAGGGCAGAGACCCAGTACTTC | CASSTRGRAETQYF
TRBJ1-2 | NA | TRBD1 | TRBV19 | TGTGCCAGTAGTGCTAGGACAGGGAGCGGCTACACCTTC | CASSARTGSGYTF
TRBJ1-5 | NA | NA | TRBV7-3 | TGTGCCAGCAGCTTAACGCCGGGTCAGCCCCAGCATTTT | CASSLTPGQPQHF
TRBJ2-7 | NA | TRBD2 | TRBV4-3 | TGCGCCAGCAGCCAAGATCAGGCTAGCGGCTCCTACGAGCAGTACTTC | CASSQDQASGSYEQYF
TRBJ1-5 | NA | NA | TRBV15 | TGTGCCACCAGCAGAGACAGAAATCAGCCCCAGCATTTT | CATSRDRNQPQHF
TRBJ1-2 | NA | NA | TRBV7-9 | TGTGCCAGCAGCTTTGGCGGCTTTCCTAACTATGGCTACACCTTC | CASSFGGFPNYGYTF
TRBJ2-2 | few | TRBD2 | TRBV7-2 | TGTGCCAGCAGTCCTACTAGCGGGGGGGTTGGGGAGCTGTTTTTT | CASSPTSGGVGELFF
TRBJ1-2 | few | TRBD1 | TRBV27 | TGTGCCAGCAGTAGTGGGACAGGGTTCTACTATGGCTACACCTTC | CASSSGTGFYYGYTF
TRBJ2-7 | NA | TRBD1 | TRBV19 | TGTGCCAGTACCCCGGGACAGGGGTCCTACGAGCAGTACTTC | CASTPGQGSYEQYF
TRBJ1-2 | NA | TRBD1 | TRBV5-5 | TGTGCCAGCAGCGCCAGGGGGTATGGCTACACCTTC | CASSARGYGYTF
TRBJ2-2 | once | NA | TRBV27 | TGTGCCAGCAGTACCGTTCGGGGGACCACCGGGGAGCTGTTTTTT | CASSTVRGTTGELFF
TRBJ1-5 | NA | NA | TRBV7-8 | TGTGCCAGCACCAACCGGGAGGGGGATCAGCCCCAGCATTTT | CASTNREGDQPQHF
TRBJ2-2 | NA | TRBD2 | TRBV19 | TGTGCCAGTAGTATATATGGGGGGGAAACGAACACCGGGGAGCTGTTTTTT | CASSIYGGETNTGELFF
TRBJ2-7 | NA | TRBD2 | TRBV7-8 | TGTGCCAGCAGCACCCAGGGGAGGGCGGCTAGCGGGGGGAACTTCTACGAGCAGTACTTC | CASSTQGRAASGGNFYEQYF
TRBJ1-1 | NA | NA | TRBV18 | TGTGCCAGCTCACTAGGGACTGGCAACACTGAAGCTTTCTTT | CASSLGTGNTEAFF
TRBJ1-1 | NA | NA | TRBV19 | TGTGCCAGTAGTATCTACGGCCGAGGCACTGAAGCTTTCTTT | CASSIYGRGTEAFF
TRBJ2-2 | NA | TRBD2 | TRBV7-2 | TGTGCCAGCAGCAGACTAGCGGGGACTATCACCGGGGAGCTGTTTTTT | CASSRLAGTITGELFF
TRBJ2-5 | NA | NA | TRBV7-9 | TGTGCCAGCAGCTCGACAGGTTCAGGGACCCAGTACTTC | CASSSTGSGTQYF
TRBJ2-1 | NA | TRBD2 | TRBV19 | TGTGCCAGTAGTCAAACTAGCGGGAGAAACAATGAGCAGTTCTTC | CASSQTSGRNNEQFF
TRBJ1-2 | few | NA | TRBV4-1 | TGCGCCAGCAGCCAAGAGCCGTGGGCCCCACGTCATGGCTACACCTTC | CASSQEPWAPRHGYTF
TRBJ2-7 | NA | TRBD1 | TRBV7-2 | TGTGCCAGCAGCTTATCGCCTAGGGGACAGGGAGGTTCCTACGAGCAGTACTTC | CASSLSPRGQGGSYEQYF
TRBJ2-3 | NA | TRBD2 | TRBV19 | TGTGCCAGTAGTAGGACTAGCGGGGCTGATACGCAGTATTTT | CASSRTSGADTQYF
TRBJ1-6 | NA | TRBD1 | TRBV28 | TGTGCCAGCAGTTTAAGGGACAGGGTCGGTTCACCCCTCCACTTT | CASSLRDRVGSPLHF
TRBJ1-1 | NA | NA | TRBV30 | TGTGCCTGGAACCCAGGGGTAGGAGCTTTCTTT | CAWNPGVGAFF
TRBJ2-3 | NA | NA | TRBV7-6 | TGTGCCAGCAGCTTAAGTGGAGGGTTAGATACGCAGTATTTT | CASSLSGGLDTQYF
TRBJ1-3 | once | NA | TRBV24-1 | TGTGCCACCAGTGACTCCATATCCCCGACAGGCCGGTCTGGAAACACCATATATTTT | CATSDSISPTGRSGNTIYF
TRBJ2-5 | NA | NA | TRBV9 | TGTGCCAGCAGCGCCGGTGGTTGGGTGGGGGGCCAAGAGACCCAGTACTTC | CASSAGGWVGGQETQYF
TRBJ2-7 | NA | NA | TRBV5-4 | TGTGCCAGCAGCTTGGGGCGGGAGCAGTACTTC | CASSLGREQYF
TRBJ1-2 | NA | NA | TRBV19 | TGTGCCAGTAGCCCGAGGGGGGGTGGCTACACCTTC | CASSPRGGGYTF
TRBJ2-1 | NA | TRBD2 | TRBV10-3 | TGTGCCATCAGTGCACGGACTAGCGGGAGCTCCTACAATGAGCAGTTCTTC | CAISARTSGSSYNEQFF
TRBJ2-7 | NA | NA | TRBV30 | TGTGCCTGTCAGGGAAGCTACGAGCAGTACTTC | CACQGSYEQYF
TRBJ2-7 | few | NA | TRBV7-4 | TGTGCCAGCAGCTTAATTCTTTGTTACGAGCAGTACTTC | CASSLILCYEQYF